Below, 14 T cell receptor beta chains from the same sample are listed, as sequenced in a study of blood T cell repertoires in COVID-19. Generated by immunoSEQ multiplex PCR, the TCRdb table keeps only in-frame clones and is missing some. This sample carries roughly 250,000 clones, approximately 88% of them seen once, and the ten largest clones take 0.95% to 1.5%. The material sequenced was PBMCs or T cells enriched from blood (not recorded which). Receptors originate from a woman aged 40-49 years with acute COVID-19.

The rearrangement links TRBV28 to TRBJ1-5, with D uncertain. The V gene's germline CDR1 is MDHEN and CDR2 SYDVKM. The V gene lost 9 bases and the J gene lost 0 bases, with 15 bases spanning the gap. There are 15 residues in the CDR3. The CDR3 sequence: CASRSFVYSNQPQHF. CDR3 DNA: TGTGCCAGTAGATCATTCGTTTATAGCAATCAGCCCCAGCATTTT.

V usage is TRBV11-1 and J usage is TRBJ1-3, with 8 bases that match TRBD1. J lost 4 bases, V lost 7 bases, and 9 bases had no gene match. This CDR3 region has 15 residues. CDR1 and CDR2 from the germline V gene are SGHAT and FQDESV (reference sequence). This CDR3 reads CASNPTGVPGNTIYF. The CDR3 nucleotides are TGTGCCAGCAACCCGACAGGGGTGCCCGGAAACACCATATATTTT. The full variable domain, its missing parts supplied by reference TRBV11-1 and TRBJ1-3, is EAEVAQSPRYKITEKSQAVAFWCDPISGHATLYWYRQILGQGPELLVQFQDESVVDDSQLPKDRFSAERLKGVDSTLKIQPAELGDSAMYLCASNPTGVPGNTIYFGEGSWLTVV.

V gene TRBV18 combines with J gene TRBJ2-1; 9 bases map to TRBD1. The CDR3 totals 15 residues. The V gene's germline CDR1 is KGHSH and CDR2 LQKENI. V lost 3 bases to trimming and J lost 2 bases; unmatched junction nucleotides: 2. In DNA form, the CDR3 reads TGTGCCAGCTCACCTAGGACAGGGGCCTACAATGAGCAGTTCTTC. It specifies CASSPRTGAYNEQFF.

The chain carries TRBV27 and TRBJ1-5; 7 bases are shared with TRBD1. The CDR3 length is 18 residues. Trimming took 6 bases from V and 0 from J; bases not matched to a gene: 14. Germline V CDR1 and CDR2: MNHEY, SMNVEV (reference sequence). The CDR3 region has the DNA TGTGCCAGCAGCAAATATCGACAGGGCCATTATAGCAATCAGCCCCAGCATTTT. This translates into CASSKYRQGHYSNQPQHF.

In its sample, this clone was seen once. CDR3 sequence: CASSPGTSGSRPGTQYF. The CDR3 DNA sequence: TGTGCCAGCAGCCCCGGGACTAGCGGGAGCCGGCCGGGTACGCAGTATTTT. V gene TRBV11-3 combines with J gene TRBJ2-3, with TRBD2 identical over 14 bases. CDR1 SGHNT and CDR2 YENEEA come from the germline V gene. V lost 5 bases to trimming and J lost 8 bases; unmatched junction nucleotides: 12. The CDR3 contains 17 residues.

CDR3 bases: TGTGCCAGCAGTGATCGGCGGTATAGCTCCTACGAGCAGTACTTC. It translates to CASSDRRYSSYEQYF. The chain employs TRBV2 and TRBJ2-7, with D unclear. Germline V lookup: CDR1 SNHLY, CDR2 FYNNEI. CDR3 length: 15 residues. V gave up 3 bases and J gave up 0 bases, with 12 bases separating them.

The chain links TRBV30 to TRBJ1-1, with D perhaps TRBD1 (6 bases). The V gene lost 3 bases and the J gene lost 0 bases, with 8 bases spanning the gap. Germline loops: CDR1 GTSNPN, CDR2 SVGIG (reference sequence). The CDR3 is 13 residues long. In nucleotides, the CDR3 is TGTGCCTGGAGGGACAGCATGAACACTGAAGCTTTCTTT. It specifies CAWRDSMNTEAFF.

This clone was found a few times. The V gene is TRBV5-4, the J gene TRBJ2-2; 11 bases align to TRBD2. CDR3 length equals 14 residues. V lost 5 bases and J lost 7; bases outside the gene matches: 4. Germline CDR1 reads SGHNT; CDR2 reads YYREEE (reference sequence). CDR3 sequence (DNA): TGTGCCAGCAGGCCGGGACTAGCGGACGGGGAGCTGTTTTTT. Translated, it gives CASRPGLADGELFF.

The rearrangement links TRBV7-9 to TRBJ1-3; no clear D. CDR3 size: 16 residues. Germline CDR1 SEHNR, CDR2 FQNEAQ (reference sequence). Deletions cut 0 bases from V and 0 bases from J, with 9 bases between. The CDR3 protein is CASSLAWESSGNTIYF. CDR3 DNA: TGTGCCAGCAGCTTAGCGTGGGAGAGCTCTGGAAACACCATATATTTT.

This clone was counted a single time. This chain links TRBV11-2 with TRBJ1-6, with TRBD1 matching 8 bases. This CDR3 has 14 amino acids. V gave up 8 bases and J gave up 6 bases; unmatched junction bases: 6. Germline V gene data show CDR1 as SGHAT and CDR2 as FQNNGV. The DNA for the CDR3 is TGTGCCAGCTCAGGACAGGGAAGTAATTCACCCCTCCACTTT. It translates to CASSGQGSNSPLHF.

The chain couples TRBV4-1 to TRBJ1-5; TRBD1 aligns across 7 bases. The CDR3 runs to 15 residues. With 3 bases clipped from V and 2 bases from J, the junction kept 4 bases outside the gene matches. The germline CDR1 and CDR2 sequences are MGHRA and YSYEKL. Written as DNA, the CDR3 is TGCGCCAGCAGCCAGGCAGACAGGGGCAATCAGCCCCAGCATTTT. Protein sequence: CASSQADRGNQPQHF.

The V gene is TRBV10-3, the J gene TRBJ1-6; 10 bases fit TRBD1. The J segment lost 9 bases and the V segment lost 3 bases, leaving 5 bases of the junction unmatched. CDR1 is ENHRY, CDR2 SYGVKD, per germline. The CDR3 has 15 amino acids. The DNA for the CDR3 is TGTGCCATCAGTGACTCGGGACAGGGGATTTCACCCCTCCACTTT. It yields the protein CAISDSGQGISPLHF.

The CDR3 DNA reads TGTGCCAGCAGTCCCGACATGACCAATTCACCCCTCCACTTT. It encodes CASSPDMTNSPLHF. The chain couples TRBV27 to TRBJ1-6; no clear D gene. Trimming took off 5 bases at V and 7 bases at J, with 12 bases between the two ends. The CDR3 is made up of 14 amino acids. From germline, CDR1 is MNHEY and CDR2 SMNVEV (reference sequence).

As regards this clone: This CDR3 is also generated by other DNA sequences in the sample. The V gene is TRBV18, the J gene TRBJ1-3; D gene unclear. Germline CDR1 KGHSH, CDR2 LQKENI. There are 14 residues in the CDR3. V was trimmed by 2 bases and J by 0 bases, leaving 5 bases between them. The DNA of the CDR3 is TGTGCCAGCTCACCAGAGAGCTCTGGAAACACCATATATTTT. It specifies CASSPESSGNTIYF.